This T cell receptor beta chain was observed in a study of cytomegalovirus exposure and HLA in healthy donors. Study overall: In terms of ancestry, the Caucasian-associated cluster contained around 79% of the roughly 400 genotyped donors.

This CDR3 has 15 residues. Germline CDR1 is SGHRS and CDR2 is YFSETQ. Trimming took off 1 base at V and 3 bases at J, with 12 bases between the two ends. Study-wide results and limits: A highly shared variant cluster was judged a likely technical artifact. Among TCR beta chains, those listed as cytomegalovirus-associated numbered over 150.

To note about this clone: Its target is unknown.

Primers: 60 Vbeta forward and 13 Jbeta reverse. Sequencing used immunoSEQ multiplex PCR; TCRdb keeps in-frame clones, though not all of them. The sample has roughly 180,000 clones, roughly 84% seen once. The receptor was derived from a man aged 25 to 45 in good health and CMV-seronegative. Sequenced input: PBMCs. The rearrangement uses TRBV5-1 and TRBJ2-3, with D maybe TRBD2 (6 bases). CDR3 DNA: TGCGCCAGCAGCTTGTATGCGGGGCAAACAGATACGCAGTATTTT. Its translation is CASSLYAGQTDTQYF. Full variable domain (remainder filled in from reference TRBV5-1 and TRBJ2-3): KAGVTQTPRYLIKTRGQQVTLSCSPISGHRSVSWYQQTPGQGLQFLFEYFSETQRNKGNFPGRFSGRQFSNSRSEMNVSTLELGDSALYLCASSLYAGQTDTQYFGPGTRLTVL.